Below are 13 T cell receptor beta chains sequenced from a single sample in a study of beta chain features in type 1 diabetes. General study points: Type 1 diabetes patients had moderately but significantly shorter TCRB CDR3s in all four CD4+ subsets.

Every bit of the isolated RNA underwent reverse transcription, so sequencing read expressed TCRB transcripts. TCRdb's copy holds only in-frame clones and misses some; the assay was immunoSEQ multiplex PCR. The repertoire has 130,000 or so clones, roughly 17% of them found once; the top ten carry around 2.5%. No antigen has been identified for these receptors. Sequences were obtained from central memory CD4+ T cells from blood. The receptors come from a man aged 18 to 30 with type 1 diabetes.

This clone was seen at least ten times. V usage is TRBV29-1 and J usage is TRBJ1-5, with 7 bases matching TRBD1. The CDR3 length is 13 residues. The junction had 5 bases not matched to a gene; V was cut back by 8 bases and J by 1 base. Germline-derived CDR1 and CDR2 are SQVTM and ANQGSEA. CDR3 residues: CSYAGGSNQPQHF. The CDR3 nucleotides read TGCAGCTACGCAGGGGGGAGCAATCAGCCCCAGCATTTT.

This clone showed up just a few times. The gene calls are TRBV7-6 and TRBJ2-5; the D call may be TRBD1 or TRBD2 (6 bases each). CDR1 and CDR2 from the germline V gene are SGHVS and FNYEAQ. The CDR3 is 15 residues long. The V end lost 3 bases, the J end lost 2 bases, and 13 bases lay between the germline ends. CDR3 nucleotide sequence: TGTGCCAGCAGCTTGGGAGGTACAGGGCAAGAGACCCAGTACTTC. Protein sequence: CASSLGGTGQETQYF.

This chain uses TRBV10-3 with TRBJ2-3; no firm D call. The CDR3 runs 16 residues. Between the trimmed V and J ends, which lost 0 bases and 0 bases, there was a span of 10 bases. Germline assignment: CDR1 ENHRY and CDR2 SYGVKD. CDR3 bases: TGTGCCATCAGTGAGTCTGGCGACTCTAGCACAGATACGCAGTATTTT. Protein sequence: CAISESGDSSTDTQYF.

There are a few counts of this clone. The gene calls are TRBV25-1 and TRBJ2-4; D may be TRBD2 (6 bases). Trimming pared 3 bases from V and 7 bases from J, leaving 25 bases between. The CDR3 runs to 18 residues. The germline V gene encodes CDR1 MGHDK and CDR2 SYGVNS. This chain's CDR3 is CASSDWSGPTGYGNIQYF. For the CDR3, the DNA is TGTGCCAGCAGTGACTGGAGCGGGCCTACGGGATACGGGAACATTCAGTACTTC. Using reference TRBV25-1 and TRBJ2-4 for the parts outside the CDR3, the full variable domain is EADIYQTPRYLVIGTGKKITLECSQTMGHDKMYWYQQDPGMELHLIHYSYGVNSTEKGDLSSESTVSRIRTEHFPLTLESARPSHTSQYLCASSDWSGPTGYGNIQYFGAGTRLSVL.

This clone came up a few times. CDR3 protein: CASSPAGGWDTEAFF. In nucleotides, the CDR3 is TGTGCCAGCTCACCCGCGGGGGGGTGGGACACTGAAGCTTTCTTT. J is TRBJ1-1 and V is TRBV18, with D perhaps matching TRBD1 (5 bases). This CDR3 spans 15 amino acids. Trimming removed 3 bases from V and 3 bases from J, with 14 bases in between. CDR1 is KGHSH, CDR2 LQKENI, per germline.

The gene calls are TRBV14 and TRBJ2-1; D unclear. Germline assignment: CDR1 SGHDN and CDR2 FVKESK. Trimming removed 7 bases at V and 7 bases at J, with 20 bases between. This CDR3 has 15 residues. The CDR3 loop is CASKPKWPLGNEQFF. Here the CDR3 DNA reads TGTGCCAGCAAGCCAAAATGGCCCTTGGGGAATGAGCAGTTCTTC.

The chain couples TRBV6-4 to TRBJ2-3; the match to TRBD1 covers 8 bases. In germline, CDR1 is MRHNA, CDR2 SNTAGT. This CDR3 region has 15 residues. The V segment lost 3 bases and the J segment 6 bases; nucleotides outside the gene matches: 8. In DNA, the CDR3 is TGTGCCAGCAGTGAGGCTGGACAGGGTGGTGATACGCAGTATTTT. Its translation is CASSEAGQGGDTQYF.

The V and J genes are TRBV7-2 and TRBJ1-4; a possible D gene is TRBD1 (5 bases). CDR1 is SGHTA, CDR2 FQGNSA, per germline. The CDR3 runs to 14 residues. V lost 4 bases and J lost 4, with 10 bases in between. The CDR3 DNA follows: TGTGCCAGCAGCTCAGGGACCTATAATGAAAAACTGTTTTTT. Protein product: CASSSGTYNEKLFF.

This clone was seen a single time. The CDR3 nucleotides read TGTGCCAGCAGCTTACAGGGTTCAGATACGCAGTATTTT. Its translation: CASSLQGSDTQYF. The chain joins TRBV7-9 to TRBJ2-3; TRBD1 might be the D (5 bases). CDR1 is SEHNR and CDR2 is FQNEAQ in the germline V gene (reference sequence). The CDR3 runs to 13 residues. Trimming pared 2 bases from V and 4 bases from J, leaving 7 bases between.

The chain combines TRBV4-3 with TRBJ1-2; D call uncertain. Trimming took off 0 bases at V and 7 bases at J, with 12 bases between the two ends. Germline-derived CDR1 and CDR2 are LGHNA and YSLEER. The CDR3 runs 14 residues. The CDR3 is CASSQDRVGGGYTF. The CDR3 nucleotides read TGCGCCAGCAGCCAAGATAGGGTAGGAGGTGGCTACACCTTC.

The chain couples TRBV7-2 to TRBJ2-5; 8 bases map to TRBD1. The CDR3 loop spans 15 amino acids. V shed 1 base and J 5 bases; nucleotides not matched to a gene: 6. Germline loops: CDR1 SGHTA, CDR2 FQGNSA. The CDR3 spells CASSLVRGHGETQYF. In DNA form, the CDR3 reads TGTGCCAGCAGCTTAGTCAGGGGGCACGGGGAGACCCAGTACTTC. Drawing the rest from reference TRBV7-2 and TRBJ2-5, the complete variable domain is GAGVSQSPSNKVTEKGKDVELRCDPISGHTALYWYRQSLGQGLEFLIYFQGNSAPDKSGLPSDRFSAERTGGSVSTLTIQRTQQEDSAVYLCASSLVRGHGETQYFGPGTRLLVL.

J is TRBJ1-1 and V is TRBV9; D not resolved. This CDR3 contains 15 residues. Germline loops: CDR1 SGDLS, CDR2 YYNGEE. Trimming took off 0 bases at V and 4 bases at J, with 13 bases between the two ends. The CDR3 sequence: CASSVGSSVSTEAFF. The CDR3, as DNA: TGTGCCAGCAGCGTAGGATCTTCGGTAAGCACTGAAGCTTTCTTT.

CDR3 residues: CASRGQGVEGQYF. In nucleotides, the CDR3 is TGTGCCAGCAGGGGACAGGGGGTAGAAGGGCAGTACTTC. The chain employs TRBV6-6 and TRBJ2-7; 11 bases line up with TRBD1. With V trimmed by 6 bases and J by 9 bases, 7 bases remained unmatched. This CDR3 region has 13 residues. Germline lookup yields CDR1 MNHNY and CDR2 SVGAGI (reference sequence).